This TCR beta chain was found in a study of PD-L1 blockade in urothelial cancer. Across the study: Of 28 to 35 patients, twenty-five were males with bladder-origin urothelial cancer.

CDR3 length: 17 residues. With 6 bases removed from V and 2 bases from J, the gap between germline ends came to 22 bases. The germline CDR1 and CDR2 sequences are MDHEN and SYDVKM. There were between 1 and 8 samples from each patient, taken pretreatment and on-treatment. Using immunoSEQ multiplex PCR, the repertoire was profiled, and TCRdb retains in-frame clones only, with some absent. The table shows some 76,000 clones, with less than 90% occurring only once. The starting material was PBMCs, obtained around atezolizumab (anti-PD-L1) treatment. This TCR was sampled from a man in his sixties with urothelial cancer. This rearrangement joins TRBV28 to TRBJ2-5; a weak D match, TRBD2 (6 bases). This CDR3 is CASREEQAGSDQETQYF. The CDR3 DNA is TGTGCCAGCAGAGAAGAGCAGGCGGGGTCCGATCAAGAGACCCAGTACTTC.